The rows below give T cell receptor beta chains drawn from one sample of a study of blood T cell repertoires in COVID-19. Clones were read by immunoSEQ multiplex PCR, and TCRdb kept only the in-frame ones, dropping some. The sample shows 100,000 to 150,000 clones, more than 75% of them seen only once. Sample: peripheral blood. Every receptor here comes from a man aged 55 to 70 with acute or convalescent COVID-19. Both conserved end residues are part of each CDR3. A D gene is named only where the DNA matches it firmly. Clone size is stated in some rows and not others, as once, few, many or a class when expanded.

TGTGCCAGCAGCTTACAAATCCTAGCGGGAGGGCCAGTAGGCAATGAGCAGTTCTTC | CASSLQILAGGPVGNEQFF | TRBD2 | TRBV7-8 | . | TRBJ2-1
TGTGCCAGCAGCGTAGAACAAGGACAGCAAGAGACCCAGTACTTC | CASSVEQGQQETQYF | . | TRBV9 | . | TRBJ2-5
TGTGCCAGCAGTTCTGACAGGGTAAAAGGCTACACCTTC | CASSSDRVKGYTF | TRBD1 | TRBV27 | . | TRBJ1-2
TGTGCCAGCAGCCCCGGGACACACTCCTACGAGCAGTACTTC | CASSPGTHSYEQYF | . | TRBV11-2 | few | TRBJ2-7
TGTGCCAGCTCACCTTCTACGAGGGGGCTGGGGACAGATACGCAGTATTTT | CASSPSTRGLGTDTQYF | TRBD1 | TRBV18 | . | TRBJ2-3
TGTGCCAGTACCCGGGTGGGGGGACCCGAAGGGGAGACCCAGTACTTC | CASTRVGGPEGETQYF | . | TRBV13 | . | TRBJ2-5
TGTGCCAGCAGCGCCGACACCAATCAGCCCCAGCATTTT | CASSADTNQPQHF | . | TRBV3-1/TRBV3-2 | . | TRBJ1-5
TGTGCCAGCAGTTTAGACATTCGGAGCAGGGAGGGAAATCAGCCCCAGCATTTT | CASSLDIRSREGNQPQHF | . | TRBV28 | . | TRBJ1-5
TGTGCCAGCAGTGGGATCGCGGGAGAGGGAAATGAGCAGTTCTTC | CASSGIAGEGNEQFF | TRBD2 | TRBV2 | . | TRBJ2-1
TGTGCCAGCAGCTTAGCGCTACAGCAGCCCCAGCATTTT | CASSLALQQPQHF | . | TRBV7-2 | . | TRBJ1-5
TGTGCCTGGAGTAACCAGGCCCTCATGACCGGGGAGCTGTTTTTT | CAWSNQALMTGELFF | . | TRBV30 | . | TRBJ2-2
TGTGCCAGTAGTTGGGACAGCGACCTTAGCAATCAGCCCCAGCATTTT | CASSWDSDLSNQPQHF | TRBD1 | TRBV19 | . | TRBJ1-5
TGTGCCAGCAGCTTTCTGGGGGGTAGGGCTTATTACAATGAGCAGTTCTTC | CASSFLGGRAYYNEQFF | . | TRBV7-8 | . | TRBJ2-1
TGTGCCAGCACCCCGGACTACAGCACAGATACGCAGTATTTT | CASTPDYSTDTQYF | . | TRBV7-2 | once | TRBJ2-3
TGTGCCAGCTCTCGAGACAGGACAACTAATGAAAAACTGTTTTTT | CASSRDRTTNEKLFF | . | TRBV18 | . | TRBJ1-4
TGTGCCAGCAGCCAATCCCAGGGACTAGCGGGAGTGGACGAGCAGTACTTC | CASSQSQGLAGVDEQYF | TRBD2 | TRBV4-2 | . | TRBJ2-7
TGCAGCGTCCCACTAGCGGGGGCCTACAATGAGCAGTTCTTC | CSVPLAGAYNEQFF | TRBD2 | TRBV29-1 | . | TRBJ2-1
TGTGCCACCAGTGACCCGCGTCATCCGGGACAGAGGAATGAGCAGTTCTTC | CATSDPRHPGQRNEQFF | TRBD1 | TRBV24-1 | few | TRBJ2-1
TGCGCCAGCAGCACCCGACTAGCGCCGAACACCGGGGAGCTGTTTTTT | CASSTRLAPNTGELFF | TRBD2 | TRBV5-1 | . | TRBJ2-2
TGTGCCAGCGGGAGGGGAGGAGAAACTGAAAAACTGTTTTTT | CASGRGGETEKLFF | . | TRBV7-9 | few | TRBJ1-4
TGTGCCAGCAGTTCCCTGGGCCGTAGACACCAGCATTTT | CASSSLGRRHQHF | . | TRBV27 | . | TRBJ1-5
TGCGCCAGCAGCTTGGTTCGGGGGATAGGAGAGCAGTACTTC | CASSLVRGIGEQYF | . | TRBV5-1 | . | TRBJ2-7
TGTGCCAGCAGTGAACTACCGCTTTCGGAGCAGTACTTC | CASSELPLSEQYF | . | TRBV6-1 | . | TRBJ2-7
TGTGCCAGCAGCCTTATTAGGACAGGGGCGGACACTGAAGCTTTCTTT | CASSLIRTGADTEAFF | TRBD1 | TRBV3-1/TRBV3-2 | . | TRBJ1-1
TGTGCCAGCAGTTCGACCCCAGGAAGAACTCAGCCCCAGCATTTT | CASSSTPGRTQPQHF | . | TRBV28 | once | TRBJ1-5
TGTGCCAGCAGCTTGAACGGACTTGAAAAACTGTTTTTT | CASSLNGLEKLFF | . | TRBV5-8 | . | TRBJ1-4
TGTGCCAGCAGCCCGGAGGAGGGCCGCACTGAAGCTTTCTTT | CASSPEEGRTEAFF | . | TRBV5-5 | . | TRBJ1-1
TGCAGCGTTGCCCGGGCGGGAGGCCATTACAATGAGCAGTTCTTC | CSVARAGGHYNEQFF | TRBD2 | TRBV29-1 | many | TRBJ2-1
TGTGCCAGCAGCGCCCCCTGGGACAGGGGGGCTGGGGCCAACGTCCTGACTTTC | CASSAPWDRGAGANVLTF | TRBD1 | TRBV9 | . | TRBJ2-6
TGTGCCAGCAGCCAAGGGGGCGGGCCCCAGCATTTT | CASSQGGGPQHF | TRBD1 | TRBV2 | . | TRBJ1-5
TGTGCCAGCAAATCCGGGAGGGCGACCGGCGAGCAGTACTTC | CASKSGRATGEQYF | TRBD2 | TRBV14 | . | TRBJ2-7
TGTGCCAGCAGCCCGACAGGGGAGACCGGGGAGCTGTTTTTT | CASSPTGETGELFF | TRBD1 | TRBV7-9 | . | TRBJ2-2
TGTGCCTGGAACCTTGGGGGACAATTTTCACCCCTCCACTTT | CAWNLGGQFSPLHF | . | TRBV30 | . | TRBJ1-6
TGTGCCAGCAGTTACCGGGGACAGTTCACAGATACGCAGTATTTT | CASSYRGQFTDTQYF | TRBD1 | TRBV6-7 | . | TRBJ2-3
TGTGCCAGCAGTCCTTTCGGGACTAGCGGGCCCAGGGGGGCAGATACGCAGTATTTT | CASSPFGTSGPRGADTQYF | TRBD2 | TRBV6-4 | . | TRBJ2-3
TGTGCCAGCAGTGAAGTCGGTGACGGGTCACCCCTCCACTTT | CASSEVGDGSPLHF | . | TRBV6-1 | . | TRBJ1-6
TGTGCCAGCAGAGCGACAGGGACCAGCAATCAGCCCCAGCATTTT | CASRATGTSNQPQHF | TRBD1 | TRBV6-5 | few | TRBJ1-5
TGTGCCAGCAGCTCCCACCCTAGCTCCTACAATGAGCAGTTCTTC | CASSSHPSSYNEQFF | . | TRBV7-6 | . | TRBJ2-1
TGTGCCTGGAGGGCCGGGACTAGCGGGATAGATACGCAGTATTTT | CAWRAGTSGIDTQYF | TRBD2 | TRBV30 | . | TRBJ2-3
TGCGCCAGCAGCTTAGAAGCTAGCGGACCCATGGAGACCCAGTACTTC | CASSLEASGPMETQYF | TRBD2 | TRBV5-1 | . | TRBJ2-5
TGCGCCAGCAGCCATCGCGTGGTAGTGGATGCGGCAGATACGCAGTATTTT | CASSHRVVVDAADTQYF | . | TRBV4-3 | . | TRBJ2-3
TGTGCCAGCAGTCGACAGGGGTTTGTCTACGAGCAGTACTTC | CASSRQGFVYEQYF | TRBD1 | TRBV6-2/TRBV6-3 | . | TRBJ2-7
TGTGCCAGCAGTCCCCTGACAGGCTACAATGAGCAGTTCTTC | CASSPLTGYNEQFF | . | TRBV28 | . | TRBJ2-1
TGTGCCACCCTGGACAGTGTCAATGAAAAACTGTTTTTT | CATLDSVNEKLFF | . | TRBV27 | . | TRBJ1-4
TGCGCCAGCAGCCTTGGGAGGGCGACTGAAGCTTTCTTT | CASSLGRATEAFF | . | TRBV4-3 | . | TRBJ1-1
TGTGCCACTGCGGGGCTAGCGGGGTCCTACAATGAGCAGTTCTTC | CATAGLAGSYNEQFF | TRBD2 | TRBV10-3 | . | TRBJ2-1
TGCAGTGCTAGAGATCTCTATGGCTACACCTTC | CSARDLYGYTF | . | TRBV20-1 | . | TRBJ1-2
TGTGCCAGTAGCCAGGGCGCTCAGCCCCAGCATTTT | CASSQGAQPQHF | . | TRBV19 | few | TRBJ1-5
TGTGCCAGCAGCCAGGACACTTACAAGCAGTATTTT | CASSQDTYKQYF | . | TRBV13 | . | TRBJ2-3
TGTGCCACAACACTTGGGACAGGGGGTTCACCCCTCCACTTT | CATTLGTGGSPLHF | TRBD1 | TRBV15 | . | TRBJ1-6
TGTGCCTGGAGCCCTTATGTAGGGGTGGAGACCCAGTACTTC | CAWSPYVGVETQYF | . | TRBV30 | . | TRBJ2-5
TGTGCCAGTTCCCCGGGGGTCGGTGAGCAGTTCTTC | CASSPGVGEQFF | . | TRBV19 | . | TRBJ2-1
TGTGCCAGTAGTGCTGGACTAGCGGGAGAGTCTGACACGCAGTATTTT | CASSAGLAGESDTQYF | TRBD2 | TRBV19 | . | TRBJ2-3
TGTGCCAGCTCACCACGACAGGGGGGAACTGAAGCTTTCTTT | CASSPRQGGTEAFF | TRBD1 | TRBV18 | . | TRBJ1-1
TGTGCCAGCAGTAACCGGGACAGGGGCGATCTCTACGAGCAGTACTTC | CASSNRDRGDLYEQYF | TRBD1 | TRBV27 | . | TRBJ2-7
TGTGCCAGCAGCTTAGGTTTAACTAGTAGGGATACGCAGTATTTT | CASSLGLTSRDTQYF | . | TRBV11-2 | . | TRBJ2-3
TGTGCCAGCAGTTATCAATCCGGAGGAGGGAGAGATACGCAGTATTTT | CASSYQSGGGRDTQYF | . | TRBV6-5 | few | TRBJ2-3
TGTGCCAGCAGCCAACCCAGGAATACGCAGTATTTT | CASSQPRNTQYF | . | TRBV12-3/TRBV12-4 | few | TRBJ2-3